Following are 5 T cell receptor beta chains from one sample sequenced in a study of identical twins. TCRdb recomputed calls from the 5' RACE reads with MiXCR, one row per CDR3 protein. The profile shows some 200,000 distinct CDR3 sequences, 7.5% of them singletons. The data were also submitted as part of a second study, on yellow fever vaccine responses in identical twins.

The sequenced sample was memory (CD45RO+) T cells sorted from blood. The receptor set was obtained from a woman aged 18 to 35 in good health.

This clonotype was detected many times. The V call is TRBV24-1, the J call TRBJ1-2; no definite D call. This CDR3 has 13 amino acids. Trimming left V 4 bases short and J 3 bases short, with 8 bases between. Germline V gives CDR1 KGHDR, CDR2 SFDVKD. The CDR3 protein is CATSEFGDYGYTF. DNA of the CDR3: TGTGCCACCAGTGAGTTCGGGGACTATGGCTACACCTTC.

This clonotype was observed a single time. The V and J genes are TRBV20-1 and TRBJ2-3, with D possibly TRBD1 on 5 matching bases. CDR1 DFQATT and CDR2 SNEGSKA come from the germline V gene (reference sequence). The CDR3 length is 14 residues. The ends were cut back, 0 bases at V and 10 bases at J, with 17 bases in the middle. CDR3 coding DNA: TGCAGTGCTAGAGATCAGGGTCTTCTCCCGGCGCAGTATTTT. This sequence encodes CSARDQGLLPAQYF.

The genes are TRBV20-1 and TRBJ1-5; a weak D match, TRBD1 (5 bases). The germline gives CDR1 DFQATT, CDR2 SNEGSKA (reference sequence). The CDR3 totals 16 residues. V was clipped by 3 bases and J by 5 bases, with 20 bases between them. The CDR3 here is CSARSGLIGSDQPQHF. CDR3 nucleotide sequence: TGCAGTGCTAGGTCGGGACTCATAGGCTCGGATCAGCCCCAGCATTTT.

In this sample, this clonotype turned up a few times. The chain employs TRBV27 and TRBJ2-3, with 7 nucleotides matching TRBD1. The CDR3 has 14 amino acids. Germline V lookup: CDR1 MNHEY, CDR2 SMNVEV (reference sequence). V gave up 1 base and J gave up 6 bases; unmatched junction bases: 4. In DNA form, the CDR3 reads TGTGCCAGCAGTTTATTCAGGGGGATGGATACGCAGTATTTT. It codes for CASSLFRGMDTQYF.

The V and J genes are TRBV18 and TRBJ2-3, with TRBD1 identical over 7 bases. V dropped 5 bases and J dropped 6; count of bases not matched to a gene: 5. The CDR3 extends over 13 amino acids. Germline-derived CDR1 and CDR2 are KGHSH and LQKENI. The CDR3 spells CASSGQVGDTQYF. DNA of the CDR3: TGTGCCAGCTCAGGACAGGTCGGGGATACGCAGTATTTT. The full variable domain, completed using reference TRBV18 and TRBJ2-3, is NAGVMQNPRHLVRRRGQEARLRCSPMKGHSHVYWYRQLPEEGLKFMVYLQKENIIDESGMPKERFSAEFPKEGPSILRIQQVVRGDSAAYFCASSGQVGDTQYFGPGTRLTVL.